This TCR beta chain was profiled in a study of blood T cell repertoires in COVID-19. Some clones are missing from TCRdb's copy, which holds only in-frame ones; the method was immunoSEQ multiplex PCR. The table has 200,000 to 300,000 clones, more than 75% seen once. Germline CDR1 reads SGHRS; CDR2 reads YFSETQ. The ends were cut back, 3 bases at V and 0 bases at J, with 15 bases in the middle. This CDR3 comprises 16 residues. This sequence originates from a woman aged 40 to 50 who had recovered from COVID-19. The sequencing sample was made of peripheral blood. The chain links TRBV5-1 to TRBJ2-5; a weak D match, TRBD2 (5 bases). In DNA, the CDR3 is TGCGCCAGCAGCTGGCGGCCAGCGGCAAACCAAGAGACCCAGTACTTC. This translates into CASSWRPAANQETQYF.